This TCR beta chain was sequenced in a study of glioma-infiltrating T cells. This clonotype was recorded many times. Amplification of TCR alpha and beta CDR3 regions from RNA used iRepertoire nested multiplex PCR. From the multiplex PCR reads, TCRdb called clonotypes with MiXCR, one entry per CDR3 protein. The sample records about 140,000 distinct CDR3 sequences, roughly two fifths being singletons. CDR3 length: 13 amino acids. V lost 6 bases and J lost 11, with 19 bases in between. Germline lookup yields CDR1 MNHEY and CDR2 SMNVEV (reference sequence). The chain joins TRBV27 to TRBJ1-2; a weak D match, TRBD1 (5 bases). This sequence originates from a human donor with low-grade glioma or glioblastoma, undergoing nonglioma brain surgery, or in good health (not recorded which). Sequencing used glioma tissue, nonneoplastic brain tissue, or PBMCs (not recorded which). The CDR3 reads CASSPSTAYTYTF. For the CDR3, the DNA is TGTGCCAGCAGCCCATCGACAGCATACACATACACCTTC.